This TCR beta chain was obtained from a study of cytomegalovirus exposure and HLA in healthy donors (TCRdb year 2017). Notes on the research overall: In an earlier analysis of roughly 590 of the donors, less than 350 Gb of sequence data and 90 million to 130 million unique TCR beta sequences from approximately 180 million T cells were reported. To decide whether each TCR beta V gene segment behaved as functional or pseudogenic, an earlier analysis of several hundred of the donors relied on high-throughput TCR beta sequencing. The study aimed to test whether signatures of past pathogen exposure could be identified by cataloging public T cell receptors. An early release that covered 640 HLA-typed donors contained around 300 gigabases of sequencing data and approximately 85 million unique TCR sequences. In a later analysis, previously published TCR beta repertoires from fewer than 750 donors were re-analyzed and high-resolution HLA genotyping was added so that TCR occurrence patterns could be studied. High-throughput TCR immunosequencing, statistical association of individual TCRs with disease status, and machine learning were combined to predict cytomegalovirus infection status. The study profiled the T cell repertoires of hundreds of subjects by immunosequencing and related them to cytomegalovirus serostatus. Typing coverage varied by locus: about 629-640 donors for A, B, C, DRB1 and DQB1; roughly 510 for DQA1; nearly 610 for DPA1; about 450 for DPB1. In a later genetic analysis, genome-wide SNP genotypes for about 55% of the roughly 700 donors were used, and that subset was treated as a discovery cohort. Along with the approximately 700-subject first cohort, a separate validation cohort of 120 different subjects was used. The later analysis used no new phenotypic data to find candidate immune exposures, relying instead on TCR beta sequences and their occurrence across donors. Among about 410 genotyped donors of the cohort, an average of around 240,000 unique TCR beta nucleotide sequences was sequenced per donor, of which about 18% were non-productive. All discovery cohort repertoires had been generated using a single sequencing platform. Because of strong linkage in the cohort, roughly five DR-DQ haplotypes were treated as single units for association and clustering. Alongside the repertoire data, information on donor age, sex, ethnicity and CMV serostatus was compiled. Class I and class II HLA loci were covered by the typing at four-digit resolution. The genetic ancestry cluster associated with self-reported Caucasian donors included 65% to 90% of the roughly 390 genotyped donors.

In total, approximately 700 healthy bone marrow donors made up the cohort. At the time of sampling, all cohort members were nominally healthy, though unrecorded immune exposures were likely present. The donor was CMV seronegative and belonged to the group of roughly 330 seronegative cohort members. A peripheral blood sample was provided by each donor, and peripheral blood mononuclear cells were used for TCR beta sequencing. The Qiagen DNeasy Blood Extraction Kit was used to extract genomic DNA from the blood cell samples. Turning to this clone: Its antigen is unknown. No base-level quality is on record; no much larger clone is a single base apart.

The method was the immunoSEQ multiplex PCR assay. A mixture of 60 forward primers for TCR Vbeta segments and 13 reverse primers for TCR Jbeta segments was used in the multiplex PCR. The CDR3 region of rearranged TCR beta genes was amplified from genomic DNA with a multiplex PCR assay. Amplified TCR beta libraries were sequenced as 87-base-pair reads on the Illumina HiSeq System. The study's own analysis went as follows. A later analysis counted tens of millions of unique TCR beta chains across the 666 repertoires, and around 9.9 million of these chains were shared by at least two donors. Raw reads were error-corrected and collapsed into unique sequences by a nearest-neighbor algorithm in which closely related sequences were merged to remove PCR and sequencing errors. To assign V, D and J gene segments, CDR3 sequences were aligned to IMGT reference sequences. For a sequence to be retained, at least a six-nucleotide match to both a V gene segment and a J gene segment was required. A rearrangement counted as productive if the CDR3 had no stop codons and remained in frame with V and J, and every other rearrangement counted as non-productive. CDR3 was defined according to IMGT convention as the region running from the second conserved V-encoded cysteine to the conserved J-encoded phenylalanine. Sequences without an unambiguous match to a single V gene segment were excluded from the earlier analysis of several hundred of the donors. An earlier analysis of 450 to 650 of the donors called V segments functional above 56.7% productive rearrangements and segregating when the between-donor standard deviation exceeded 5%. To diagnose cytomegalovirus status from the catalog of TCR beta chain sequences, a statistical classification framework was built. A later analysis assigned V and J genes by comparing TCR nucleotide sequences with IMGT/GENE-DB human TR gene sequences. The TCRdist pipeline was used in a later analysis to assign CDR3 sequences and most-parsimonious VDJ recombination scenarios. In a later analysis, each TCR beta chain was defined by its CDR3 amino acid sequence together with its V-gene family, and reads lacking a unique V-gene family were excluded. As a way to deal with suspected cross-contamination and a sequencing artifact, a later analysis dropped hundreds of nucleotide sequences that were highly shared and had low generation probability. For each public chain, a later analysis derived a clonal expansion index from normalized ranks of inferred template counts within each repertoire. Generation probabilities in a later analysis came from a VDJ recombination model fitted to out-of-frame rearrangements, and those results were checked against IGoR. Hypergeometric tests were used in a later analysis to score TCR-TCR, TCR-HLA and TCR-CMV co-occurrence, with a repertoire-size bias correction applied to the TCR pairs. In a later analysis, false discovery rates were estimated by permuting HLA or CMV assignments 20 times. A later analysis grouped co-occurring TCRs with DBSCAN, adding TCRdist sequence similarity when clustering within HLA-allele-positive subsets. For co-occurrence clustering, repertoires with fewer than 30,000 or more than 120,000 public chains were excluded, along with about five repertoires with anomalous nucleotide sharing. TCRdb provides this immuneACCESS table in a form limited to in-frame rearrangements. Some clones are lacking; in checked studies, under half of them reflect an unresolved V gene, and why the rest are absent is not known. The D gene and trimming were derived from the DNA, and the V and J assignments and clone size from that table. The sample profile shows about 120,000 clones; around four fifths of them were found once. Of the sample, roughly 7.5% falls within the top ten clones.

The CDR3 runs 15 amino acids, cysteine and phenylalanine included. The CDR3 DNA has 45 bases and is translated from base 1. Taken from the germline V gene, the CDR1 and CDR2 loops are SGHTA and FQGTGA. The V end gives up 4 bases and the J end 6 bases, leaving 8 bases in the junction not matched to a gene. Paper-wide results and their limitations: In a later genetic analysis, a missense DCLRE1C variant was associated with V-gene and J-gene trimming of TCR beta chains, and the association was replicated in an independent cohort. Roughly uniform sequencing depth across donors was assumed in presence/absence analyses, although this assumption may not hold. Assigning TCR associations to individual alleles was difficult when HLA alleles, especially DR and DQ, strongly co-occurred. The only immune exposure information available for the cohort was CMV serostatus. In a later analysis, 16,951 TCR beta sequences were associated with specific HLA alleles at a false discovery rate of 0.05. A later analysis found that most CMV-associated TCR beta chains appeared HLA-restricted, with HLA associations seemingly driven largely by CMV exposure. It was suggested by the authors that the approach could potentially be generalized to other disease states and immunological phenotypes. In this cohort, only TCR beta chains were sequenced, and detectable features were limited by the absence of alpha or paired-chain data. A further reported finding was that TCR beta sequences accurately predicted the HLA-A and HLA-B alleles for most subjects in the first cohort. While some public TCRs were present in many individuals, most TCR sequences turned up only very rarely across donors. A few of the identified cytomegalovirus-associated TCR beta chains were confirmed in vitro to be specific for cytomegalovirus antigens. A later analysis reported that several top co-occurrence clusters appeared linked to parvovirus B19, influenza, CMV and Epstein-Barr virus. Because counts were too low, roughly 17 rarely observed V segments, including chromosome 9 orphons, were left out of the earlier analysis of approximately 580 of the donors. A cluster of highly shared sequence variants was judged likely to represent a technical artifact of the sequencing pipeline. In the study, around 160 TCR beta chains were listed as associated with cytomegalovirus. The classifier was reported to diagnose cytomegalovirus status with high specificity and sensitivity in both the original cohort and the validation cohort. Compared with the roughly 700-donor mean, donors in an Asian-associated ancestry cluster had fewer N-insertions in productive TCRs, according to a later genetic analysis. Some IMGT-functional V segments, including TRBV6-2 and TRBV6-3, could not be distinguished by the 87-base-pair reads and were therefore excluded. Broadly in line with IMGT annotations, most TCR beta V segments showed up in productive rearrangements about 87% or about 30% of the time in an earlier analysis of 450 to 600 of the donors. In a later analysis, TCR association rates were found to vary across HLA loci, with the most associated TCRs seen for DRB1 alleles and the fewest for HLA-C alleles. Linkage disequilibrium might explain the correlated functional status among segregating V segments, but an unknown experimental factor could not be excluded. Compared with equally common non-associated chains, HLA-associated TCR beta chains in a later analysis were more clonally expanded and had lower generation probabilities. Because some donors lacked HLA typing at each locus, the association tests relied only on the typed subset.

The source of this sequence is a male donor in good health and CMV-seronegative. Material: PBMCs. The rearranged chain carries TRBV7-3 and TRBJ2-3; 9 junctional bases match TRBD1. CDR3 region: CASSSGTGPGDTQYF. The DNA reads TGTGCCAGCAGCTCAGGGACAGGGCCGGGGGATACGCAGTATTTT.